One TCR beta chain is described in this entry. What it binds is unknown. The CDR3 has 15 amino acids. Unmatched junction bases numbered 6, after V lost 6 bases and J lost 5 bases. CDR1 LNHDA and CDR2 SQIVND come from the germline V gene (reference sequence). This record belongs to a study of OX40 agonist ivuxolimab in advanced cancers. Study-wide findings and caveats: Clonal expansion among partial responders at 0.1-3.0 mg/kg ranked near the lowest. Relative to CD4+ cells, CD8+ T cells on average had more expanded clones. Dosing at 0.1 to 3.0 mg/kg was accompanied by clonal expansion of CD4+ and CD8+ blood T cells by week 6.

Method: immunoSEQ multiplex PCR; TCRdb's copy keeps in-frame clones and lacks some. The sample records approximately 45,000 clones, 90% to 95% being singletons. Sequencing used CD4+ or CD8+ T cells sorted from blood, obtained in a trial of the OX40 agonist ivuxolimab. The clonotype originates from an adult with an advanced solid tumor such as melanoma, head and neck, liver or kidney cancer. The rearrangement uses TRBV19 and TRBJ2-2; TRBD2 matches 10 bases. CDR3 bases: TGTGCCAGTAGCCCTATAGCGGGAGGTACCGGGGAGCTGTTTTTT. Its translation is CASSPIAGGTGELFF.